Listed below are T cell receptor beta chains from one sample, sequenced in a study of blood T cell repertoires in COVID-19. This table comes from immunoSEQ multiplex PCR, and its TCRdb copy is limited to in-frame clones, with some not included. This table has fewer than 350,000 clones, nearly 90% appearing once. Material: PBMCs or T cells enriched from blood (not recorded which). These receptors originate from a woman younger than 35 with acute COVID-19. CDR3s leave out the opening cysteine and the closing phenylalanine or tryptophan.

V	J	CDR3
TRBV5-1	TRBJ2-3	ASSLTSGSGDTQY
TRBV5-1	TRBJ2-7	ASSPHGSGSSYEQY
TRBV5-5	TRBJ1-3	ASSWQGAYGNTIY
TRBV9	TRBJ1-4	ASSAQTGGLEKLF
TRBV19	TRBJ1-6	ARFYRDRGKDNSPLH
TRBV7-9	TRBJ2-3	ASSGEGSDTQY
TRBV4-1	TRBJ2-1	ASRNPLAGQGADEQF
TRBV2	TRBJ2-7	ASSVSGVGGMNAYEQY
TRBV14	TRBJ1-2	ASSQVGDRLYGYT
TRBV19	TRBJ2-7	ASSITGGAYEQY
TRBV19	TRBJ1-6	ASSGRGESSYNSPLH
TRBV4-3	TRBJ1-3	ASSQTTGYSGNTIY
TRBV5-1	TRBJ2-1	ASSLGLARYNEQF
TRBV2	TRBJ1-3	ASDSSGNTIY
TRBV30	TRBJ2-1	AWSPGQGPYNEQF
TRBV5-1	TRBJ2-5	ASTQPGQGKETQY
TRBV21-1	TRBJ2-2	ASSGGEQGAGSTGELF
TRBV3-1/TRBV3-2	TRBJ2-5	ASSQLAGGPETQY
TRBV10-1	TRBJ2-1	ASSGTSGRAGYNEQF
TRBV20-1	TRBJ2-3	SARVADTQY
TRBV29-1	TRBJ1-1	SVDATPPRDTEAF
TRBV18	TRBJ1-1	ASSPGQWNTEAF
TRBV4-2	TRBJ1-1	ASSPRDTYTEAF
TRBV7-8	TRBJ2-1	ASSSTSGAYNEQF
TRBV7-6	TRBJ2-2	ASSSSPLGSTGELF
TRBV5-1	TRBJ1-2	ASGRTGVDYGYT
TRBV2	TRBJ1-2	ASTVLRSNYGYT
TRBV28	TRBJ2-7	ASREGLVVNGVGQY
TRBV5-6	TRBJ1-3	ASSLDRGRIGNTIY
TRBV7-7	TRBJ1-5	ASSLYGRDHPQH
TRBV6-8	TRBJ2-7	ASSFSIAGGPPGDEQY
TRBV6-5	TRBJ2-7	ASSPWLAATYEQY
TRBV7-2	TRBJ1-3	ASSLTAGNTIY
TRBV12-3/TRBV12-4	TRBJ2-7	ASSLQDRVEQY
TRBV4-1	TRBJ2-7	ASSQGFGTPEQY